This TCR beta chain was sequenced in a study of control samples from healthy donors and cancer patients. Produced via immunoSEQ multiplex PCR; TCRdb's table is partial and in-frame only. The sample has about 120,000 clones, approximately 91% seen once. There are 12 residues in the CDR3. Per the germline V gene, CDR1 is SGHDT and CDR2 is YYEEEE. The germline V and J ends were trimmed by 2 bases and 7 bases, with 6 bases remaining between them. The chain couples TRBV5-6 to TRBJ2-2; D is unresolved. Sequenced sample: blood. The sequence was obtained from a woman aged 18-30 years in good health. The CDR3 DNA is TGTGCCAGCAGCTTTATTCTCGGGGAGCTGTTTTTT. Residues: CASSFILGELFF.